Shown below are 32 T cell receptor beta chains from a single sample sequenced in a study of regulatory dendritic cells for organ transplantation. TCRdb's copy holds only in-frame clones and misses some; the assay was immunoSEQ multiplex PCR. The sample carries 30,000 to 40,000 clones, approximately 90% recorded once. The sequenced material came from naive CD8+ T cells from blood. The subset: CD45RA+ naive T cells. The receptor set was obtained from a human donor in good health.

The chain has TRBV4-1 and TRBJ2-2, with 11 bases identical to TRBD2. CDR1 is MGHRA and CDR2 is YSYEKL in the germline V gene. CDR3 length: 15 amino acids. V lost 5 bases, J lost 3 bases, and 2 bases stayed unmatched. The CDR3 protein is CASSSLAGDTGELFF. The DNA of the CDR3 is TGCGCCAGCAGCTCACTAGCGGGAGACACCGGGGAGCTGTTTTTT.

V gene TRBV5-1 combines with J gene TRBJ2-6; no definite D call. With 4 bases removed from V and 1 base from J, the gap between germline ends came to 6 bases. The CDR3 has 14 amino acids. Germline V gene sequence: CDR1 SGHRS, CDR2 YFSETQ. The CDR3 here is CASSLYSGANVLTF. CDR3 coding DNA: TGCGCCAGCAGCCTATATTCTGGGGCCAACGTCCTGACTTTC.

The CDR3 is CASSYSSWGYNEQFF. The DNA of the CDR3 is TGTGCCAGCAGTTACTCGTCGTGGGGTTACAATGAGCAGTTCTTC. This rearrangement joins TRBV6-5 to TRBJ2-1; no clear D. Germline CDR1 is MNHEY and CDR2 is SVGAGI. V lost 0 bases to trimming and J lost 4 bases, with 10 bases between them. This CDR3 is built from 15 residues.

V and J are TRBV13 and TRBJ1-1, with no clear D. With 0 bases removed from V and 11 bases from J, the gap between germline ends came to 19 bases. This CDR3 is 15 amino acids long. CDR1 is PRHDT and CDR2 is FYEKMQ in the germline V gene (reference sequence). The DNA of the CDR3 is TGTGCCAGCAGCTTAGGGTGGTCGCAGGCCCCGAGGGCTTTCTTT. Its translation: CASSLGWSQAPRAFF.

This chain uses TRBV30 with TRBJ2-2; 8 nucleotides agree with TRBD1. This CDR3 spans 14 amino acids. Germline CDR1 GTSNPN, CDR2 SVGIG (reference sequence). V lost 3 bases to trimming and J lost 5 bases; unmatched junction nucleotides: 5. This chain's CDR3 is CAWSLTGDTGELFF. The CDR3 bases are TGTGCCTGGAGCCTGACAGGGGATACCGGGGAGCTGTTTTTT.

The CDR3 loop reads CASSQDMGLSGSIRELFF. CDR3 sequence (DNA): TGCGCCAGCAGCCAAGATATGGGACTTAGCGGGAGTATCCGGGAGCTGTTTTTT. The rearrangement links TRBV4-3 to TRBJ2-2; 9 bases agree with TRBD2. V dropped 0 bases and J dropped 9; count of bases not matched to a gene: 14. CDR3 length: 18 amino acids. CDR1 and CDR2 (germline): LGHNA, YSLEER.

The rearrangement uses TRBV6-1 and TRBJ1-2; 9 nucleotides align to TRBD1. The CDR3 length is 16 residues. Germline V lookup: CDR1 MNHNS, CDR2 SASEGT. J lost 7 bases, V lost 3 bases, and 12 bases had no gene match. This chain's CDR3 is CASSDRLHRGRSGYTF. CDR3 DNA sequence: TGTGCCAGCAGTGACAGACTTCACAGGGGGCGGAGTGGCTACACCTTC.

This clone was picked up one time. CDR3 DNA sequence: TGTGCCAGCAGTTATTTCGGCAGAGCCTACGAGCAGTACTTC. This translates into CASSYFGRAYEQYF. The V call is TRBV6-5, the J call TRBJ2-7; D is uncertain. CDR3 length: 14 amino acids. CDR1 is MNHEY, CDR2 SVGAGI, per germline. V was pared by 3 bases and J by 2 bases, with 11 bases between.

V and J are TRBV5-4 and TRBJ2-3, with TRBD2 matching 9 bases. Germline CDR1 is SGHNT and CDR2 is YYREEE (reference sequence). V lost 4 bases, J lost 0 bases, and 6 bases stayed unmatched. CDR3 length equals 16 residues. The CDR3, as DNA: TGTGCCAGCAGCGCCCCTAGCGGGGTTAGCACAGATACGCAGTATTTT. It yields the protein CASSAPSGVSTDTQYF. Together with reference TRBV5-4 and TRBJ2-3, the CDR3 gives the full variable domain: ETGVTQSPTHLIKTRGQQVTLRCSSQSGHNTVSWYQQALGQGPQFIFQYYREEENGRGNFPPRFSGLQFPNYSSELNVNALELDDSALYLCASSAPSGVSTDTQYFGPGTRLTVL.

This clone was counted only a few times. This CDR3 is CASRPPLSRVGGYTF. As DNA, the CDR3 is TGTGCCAGTAGACCACCCCTCTCCAGGGTCGGTGGCTACACCTTC. The chain carries TRBV19 and TRBJ1-2; a weak D match, TRBD1 (5 bases). Trimming took 6 bases from V and 7 from J, leaving 21 bases between them. The CDR3 consists of 15 residues. Germline CDR1 is LNHDA and CDR2 is SQIVND (reference sequence).

The V gene is TRBV4-1, the J gene TRBJ1-1; possible D gene TRBD1, 5 bases. In germline, CDR1 is MGHRA, CDR2 YSYEKL. CDR3 size: 13 residues. V lost 6 bases and J 4 bases, leaving 12 bases between the germline ends. The CDR3 DNA sequence: TGCGCCAGCAGTTTCGACAGACCCACTGAAGCTTTCTTT. Its translation is CASSFDRPTEAFF.

The genes are TRBV19 and TRBJ2-7; 11 bases fit TRBD2. This CDR3 is 14 amino acids long. Germline lookup yields CDR1 LNHDA and CDR2 SQIVND (reference sequence). V shed 6 bases, J shed 1 base, and the junction held 2 bases outside the gene matches. The CDR3, as DNA: TGTGCCAGTAGGGGACTAGCGGATTCCTACGAGCAGTACTTC. Amino acids: CASRGLADSYEQYF.

The chain employs TRBV7-9 and TRBJ2-7; weak D call: TRBD2 (6 bases). Germline values: CDR1 SEHNR, CDR2 FQNEAQ (reference sequence). The CDR3 totals 12 residues. The ends were cut back, 8 bases at V and 6 bases at J, with 14 bases in the middle. The CDR3 DNA reads TGTGCCAGCGCTCTTGGGGGGTCCGAGCAGTACTTC. It codes for CASALGGSEQYF.

The chain couples TRBV6-5 to TRBJ2-7; D could derive from TRBD1 or TRBD2 (5 bases each). V lost 3 bases to trimming and J lost 1 base, with 13 bases between them. The CDR3 is made up of 15 amino acids. The germline V gene encodes CDR1 MNHEY and CDR2 SVGAGI. In DNA, the CDR3 is TGTGCCAGCAGTTATTCCGGGACGGAGTCCTACGAGCAGTACTTC. It is translated as CASSYSGTESYEQYF.

The V gene is TRBV5-4, the J gene TRBJ1-1; D is uncertain. Germline V gene sequence: CDR1 SGHNT, CDR2 YYREEE (reference sequence). Trimming took 1 base from V and 0 from J, leaving 10 bases between them. This CDR3 contains 15 residues. In nucleotides, the CDR3 is TGTGCCAGCAGCTTGTCCCGGAGAATGAACACTGAAGCTTTCTTT. Protein product: CASSLSRRMNTEAFF. Supplemented by reference TRBV5-4 and TRBJ1-1, the full variable domain reads ETGVTQSPTHLIKTRGQQVTLRCSSQSGHNTVSWYQQALGQGPQFIFQYYREEENGRGNFPPRFSGLQFPNYSSELNVNALELDDSALYLCASSLSRRMNTEAFFGQGTRLTVV.

This chain uses TRBV6-5 with TRBJ2-7; D could derive from TRBD1 or TRBD2 (6 bases each). Per germline, CDR1 MNHEY and CDR2 SVGAGI. The length of the CDR3 is 14 residues. Trimming took off 0 bases at V and 6 bases at J, with 12 bases between the two ends. Here the CDR3 reads CASSYSRGAGEQYF. The DNA for the CDR3 is TGTGCCAGCAGTTACTCAAGGGGGGCGGGCGAGCAGTACTTC.

The chain combines TRBV4-3 with TRBJ2-7, with D unclear. V was clipped by 1 base and J by 5 bases, with 9 bases between them. This CDR3 has 13 residues. Germline V gene data show CDR1 as LGHNA and CDR2 as YSLEER. CDR3 in DNA: TGCGCCAGCAGCCAAGGAGGCACCGACGAGCAGTACTTC. Encoded protein: CASSQGGTDEQYF.

The chain employs TRBV4-3 and TRBJ1-6, with 7 positions matching TRBD1. Per the germline V gene, CDR1 is LGHNA and CDR2 is YSLEER. Trimming at V came to 1 base and at J to 9 bases, leaving 9 bases not matched to a gene. The CDR3 loop spans 16 amino acids. CDR3 nucleotide sequence: TGCGCCAGCAGCCAAGCAAGACAGGGTCGCGTTTCACCCCTCCACTTT. This codes for CASSQARQGRVSPLHF.

Written as DNA, the CDR3 is TGTGCCTGGAGTTCTGGGATAGCGGGGCAGTACCAAGAGACCCAGTACTTC. This sequence encodes CAWSSGIAGQYQETQYF. V gene TRBV30 combines with J gene TRBJ2-5; 8 bases are a match to TRBD2. CDR1 GTSNPN and CDR2 SVGIG come from the germline V gene (reference sequence). This CDR3 has 17 amino acids. The junction had 11 bases not matched to a gene; V was cut back by 2 bases and J by 0 bases.

This chain joins TRBV7-9 and TRBJ2-7, with TRBD2 as a possible D gene (6 bases). The V end was cut by 5 bases, the J end by 1 base, with 6 bases between. The CDR3 spans 12 residues. Germline values: CDR1 SEHNR, CDR2 FQNEAQ (reference sequence). CDR3 nucleotides: TGTGCCAGCAGCGGAGGGTCCTACGAGCAGTACTTC. Amino acids: CASSGGSYEQYF.

The chain is built from TRBV5-6 and TRBJ2-3; either TRBD1 or TRBD2 may fit D (5 bases each). Trimming pared 1 base from V and 2 bases from J, leaving 11 bases between. Per the germline V gene, CDR1 is SGHDT and CDR2 is YYEEEE. The CDR3 extends over 15 amino acids. CDR3 sequence: CASSLRSGLTDTQYF. CDR3 nucleotides: TGTGCCAGCAGCTTGCGATCGGGGCTCACAGATACGCAGTATTTT.

The rearrangement links TRBV5-8 to TRBJ2-7, with 9 bases lining up with TRBD2. This CDR3 is 16 amino acids long. V dropped 6 bases and J dropped 3; count of bases not matched to a gene: 13. CDR1 and CDR2 from the germline V gene are SGHTS and YDEGEE. Written as DNA, the CDR3 is TGTGCCAGCACCCTGGCGGCGGGGGGGGTGATCTACGAGCAGTACTTC. Its protein product is CASTLAAGGVIYEQYF.

In its sample, this clone was seen a few times. V usage is TRBV16 and J usage is TRBJ1-1; D uncertain. The germline CDR1 and CDR2 sequences are KGHSY and FQNENV. V lost 4 bases to trimming and J lost 0 bases, with 9 bases between them. The length of the CDR3 is 14 residues. The chain's CDR3 is CASSPNLMNTEAFF. The DNA of the CDR3 is TGTGCCAGCAGCCCAAATCTTATGAACACTGAAGCTTTCTTT.

The CDR3 sequence is CASSPGRRTHGYTF. The CDR3 DNA reads TGTGCCAGCAGTCCGGGACGCAGGACTCATGGCTACACCTTC. V usage is TRBV27 and J usage is TRBJ1-2; weak D call: TRBD1 (5 bases). Germline V gives CDR1 MNHEY, CDR2 SMNVEV (reference sequence). This CDR3 is 14 amino acids long. Trimming removed 5 bases from V and 6 bases from J, with 16 bases in between.

The chain employs TRBV9 and TRBJ1-5; D perhaps matches TRBD1 (5 bases). Germline V gene sequence: CDR1 SGDLS, CDR2 YYNGEE. CDR3 length equals 14 residues. V was trimmed by 4 bases and J by 3 bases, leaving 11 bases between them. The DNA of the CDR3 is TGTGCCAGCAGCCCCGGGACGGACAATCAGCCCCAGCATTTT. As protein: CASSPGTDNQPQHF.

This clone showed up just once. V is TRBV2 and J is TRBJ1-2; D gene uncertain. The CDR3 length is 13 residues. The V gene's germline CDR1 is SNHLY and CDR2 FYNNEI. V lost 8 bases and J 2 bases, leaving 12 bases between the germline ends. Written as DNA, the CDR3 is TGTGCCAGCTTAGGAGGACGGAACTATGGCTACACCTTC. Protein product: CASLGGRNYGYTF.

The chain has TRBV12-5 and TRBJ2-1, with D uncertain. V lost 0 bases and J 6 bases, leaving 6 bases between the germline ends. The CDR3 totals 13 residues. Germline-derived CDR1 and CDR2 are LGHNT and FRNRAP. This CDR3 is CASGLVTGNEQFF. In DNA form, the CDR3 reads TGTGCTAGTGGTTTGGTAACTGGCAATGAGCAGTTCTTC.

The chain has TRBV7-9 and TRBJ2-5, with no clear D. Germline V lookup: CDR1 SEHNR, CDR2 FQNEAQ (reference sequence). The germline V and J ends were trimmed by 1 base and 5 bases, with 5 bases remaining between them. The CDR3 runs to 12 residues. The CDR3 loop is CASSLGKETQYF. The CDR3 region has the DNA TGTGCCAGCAGCTTAGGAAAGGAGACCCAGTACTTC.

J is TRBJ2-3 and V is TRBV19; 9 bases map to TRBD2. The CDR3 has 18 amino acids. J lost 6 bases, V lost 11 bases, and 24 bases had no gene match. The germline V gene has CDR1 LNHDA and CDR2 SQIVND (reference sequence). This CDR3 is CAETGQVREGLISDTQYF. The CDR3 nucleotides are TGTGCCGAGACCGGACAGGTGCGGGAGGGCCTGATCAGTGATACGCAGTATTTT.

About this clone itself: Because it lacks the conserved phenylalanine or tryptophan at the end, this CDR3 is likely a read error. The genes are TRBV27 and TRBJ1-2, with 7 bases identical to TRBD1. The CDR3 is 15 amino acids. The germline gives CDR1 MNHEY, CDR2 SMNVEV (reference sequence). Trimming removed 5 bases from V and 4 bases from J; junction bases left unmatched: 10. Here the CDR3 reads CASSPQWQGVYGYTL. For the CDR3, the DNA is TGTGCCAGCAGTCCCCAATGGCAGGGGGTCTATGGCTACACCCTC.

The chain combines TRBV5-8 with TRBJ1-5; D not certain. The germline V and J ends were trimmed by 4 bases and 4 bases, with 9 bases remaining between them. The CDR3 extends over 13 amino acids. CDR1 and CDR2 from the germline V gene are SGHTS and YDEGEE. The CDR3 is CASSADTNQPQHF. The CDR3 coding sequence is TGTGCCAGCAGCGCAGACACAAATCAGCCCCAGCATTTT. Full variable domain (remainder filled in from reference TRBV5-8 and TRBJ1-5): EAGVTQSPTHLIKTRGQQATLRCSPISGHTSVYWYQQALGLGLQFLLWYDEGEERNRGNFPPRFSGRQFPNYSSELNVNALELEDSALYLCASSADTNQPQHFGDGTRLSIL.

This clone was detected only once. The chain recombines TRBV2 with TRBJ1-5; D is unresolved. The V end lost 5 bases, the J end lost 0 bases, and 8 bases lay between the germline ends. The length of the CDR3 is 14 residues. The germline V gene encodes CDR1 SNHLY and CDR2 FYNNEI. The CDR3 loop reads CASSSLFSNQPQHF. The CDR3 coding sequence is TGTGCCAGCAGTTCACTGTTTAGCAATCAGCCCCAGCATTTT.